Reported below is one T cell receptor beta chain. Sequencing was performed with immunoSEQ multiplex PCR; in TCRdb, only in-frame clones are kept and a portion is missing. The profile shows over 300,000 clones, 80% to 90% of them singletons. This specimen belongs to a study of shared clonotypes between healthy human individuals. Germline loops: CDR1 SQVTM, CDR2 ANQGSEA. This CDR3 comprises 15 residues. J was trimmed by 3 bases and V by 4 bases; bases with no gene match: 9. The rearrangement links TRBV29-1 to TRBJ2-1; 7 bases map to TRBD1. The sample taken for sequencing was memory CD8+ T cells sorted from blood. The subset denotes: CD45RO+ cells pooled with CCR7-negative TemRA cells. This clonotype was sampled from a man aged 18 to 29 in good health. Written as DNA, the CDR3 is TGCAGCGTTGCAGGGGGTCTCCTCTTCTACAATGAGCAGTTCTTC. This sequence encodes CSVAGGLLFYNEQFF.